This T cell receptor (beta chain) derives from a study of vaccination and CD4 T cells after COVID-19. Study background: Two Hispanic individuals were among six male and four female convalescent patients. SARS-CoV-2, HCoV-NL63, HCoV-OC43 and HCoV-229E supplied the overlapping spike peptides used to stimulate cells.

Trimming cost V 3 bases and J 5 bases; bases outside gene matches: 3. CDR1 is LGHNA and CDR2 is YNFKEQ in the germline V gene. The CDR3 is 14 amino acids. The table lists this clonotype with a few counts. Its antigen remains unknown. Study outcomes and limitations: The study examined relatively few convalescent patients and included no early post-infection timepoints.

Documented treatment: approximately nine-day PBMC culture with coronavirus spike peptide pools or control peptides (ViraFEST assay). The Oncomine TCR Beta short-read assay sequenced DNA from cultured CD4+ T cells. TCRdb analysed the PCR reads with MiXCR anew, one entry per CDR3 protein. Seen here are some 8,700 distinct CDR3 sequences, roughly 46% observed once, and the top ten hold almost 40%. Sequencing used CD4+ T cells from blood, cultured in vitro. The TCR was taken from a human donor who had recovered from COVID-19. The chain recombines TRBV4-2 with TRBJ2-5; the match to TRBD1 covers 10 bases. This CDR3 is CASSQGQGWETQYF. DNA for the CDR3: TGTGCCAGCAGCCAGGGACAGGGGTGGGAGACCCAGTACTTC.